The present T cell receptor beta chain was sequenced within a study of HIV-infected patients and healthy controls. Trimming at V came to 0 bases and at J to 0 bases, leaving 7 bases not matched to a gene. Germline V CDR1 and CDR2: DFQATT, SNEGSKA (reference sequence). The CDR3 has 17 amino acids. Using its own MiXCR run on the 5' RACE reads, TCRdb lists one record per CDR3 protein. Among some 67,000 distinct CDR3 sequences, about a sixth were seen once, and the ten largest hold less than 6%. The genes are TRBV20-1 and TRBJ1-4, with TRBD1 identical over 7 bases. The sequenced sample consisted of CD4+ T cells from blood. This TCR was recovered from a human donor in good health. The DNA for the CDR3 is TGCAGTGCTAGAGATCTTCGACAGGGTGCAACTAATGAAAAACTGTTTTTT. Translating it yields CSARDLRQGATNEKLFF.